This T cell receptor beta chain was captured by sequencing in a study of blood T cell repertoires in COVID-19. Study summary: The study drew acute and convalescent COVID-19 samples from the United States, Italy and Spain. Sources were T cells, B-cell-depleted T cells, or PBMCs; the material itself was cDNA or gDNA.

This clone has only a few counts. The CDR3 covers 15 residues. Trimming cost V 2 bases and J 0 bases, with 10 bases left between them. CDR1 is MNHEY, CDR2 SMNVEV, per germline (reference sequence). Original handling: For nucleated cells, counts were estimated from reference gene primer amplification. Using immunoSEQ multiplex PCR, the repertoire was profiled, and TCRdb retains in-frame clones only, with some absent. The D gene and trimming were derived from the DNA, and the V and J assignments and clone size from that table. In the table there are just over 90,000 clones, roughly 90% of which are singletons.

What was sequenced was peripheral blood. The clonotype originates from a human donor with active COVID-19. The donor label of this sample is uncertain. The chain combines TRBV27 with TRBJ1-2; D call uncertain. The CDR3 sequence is CASSLESTSNYGYTF. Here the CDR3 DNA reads TGTGCCAGCAGTTTAGAAAGCACTTCTAACTATGGCTACACCTTC.